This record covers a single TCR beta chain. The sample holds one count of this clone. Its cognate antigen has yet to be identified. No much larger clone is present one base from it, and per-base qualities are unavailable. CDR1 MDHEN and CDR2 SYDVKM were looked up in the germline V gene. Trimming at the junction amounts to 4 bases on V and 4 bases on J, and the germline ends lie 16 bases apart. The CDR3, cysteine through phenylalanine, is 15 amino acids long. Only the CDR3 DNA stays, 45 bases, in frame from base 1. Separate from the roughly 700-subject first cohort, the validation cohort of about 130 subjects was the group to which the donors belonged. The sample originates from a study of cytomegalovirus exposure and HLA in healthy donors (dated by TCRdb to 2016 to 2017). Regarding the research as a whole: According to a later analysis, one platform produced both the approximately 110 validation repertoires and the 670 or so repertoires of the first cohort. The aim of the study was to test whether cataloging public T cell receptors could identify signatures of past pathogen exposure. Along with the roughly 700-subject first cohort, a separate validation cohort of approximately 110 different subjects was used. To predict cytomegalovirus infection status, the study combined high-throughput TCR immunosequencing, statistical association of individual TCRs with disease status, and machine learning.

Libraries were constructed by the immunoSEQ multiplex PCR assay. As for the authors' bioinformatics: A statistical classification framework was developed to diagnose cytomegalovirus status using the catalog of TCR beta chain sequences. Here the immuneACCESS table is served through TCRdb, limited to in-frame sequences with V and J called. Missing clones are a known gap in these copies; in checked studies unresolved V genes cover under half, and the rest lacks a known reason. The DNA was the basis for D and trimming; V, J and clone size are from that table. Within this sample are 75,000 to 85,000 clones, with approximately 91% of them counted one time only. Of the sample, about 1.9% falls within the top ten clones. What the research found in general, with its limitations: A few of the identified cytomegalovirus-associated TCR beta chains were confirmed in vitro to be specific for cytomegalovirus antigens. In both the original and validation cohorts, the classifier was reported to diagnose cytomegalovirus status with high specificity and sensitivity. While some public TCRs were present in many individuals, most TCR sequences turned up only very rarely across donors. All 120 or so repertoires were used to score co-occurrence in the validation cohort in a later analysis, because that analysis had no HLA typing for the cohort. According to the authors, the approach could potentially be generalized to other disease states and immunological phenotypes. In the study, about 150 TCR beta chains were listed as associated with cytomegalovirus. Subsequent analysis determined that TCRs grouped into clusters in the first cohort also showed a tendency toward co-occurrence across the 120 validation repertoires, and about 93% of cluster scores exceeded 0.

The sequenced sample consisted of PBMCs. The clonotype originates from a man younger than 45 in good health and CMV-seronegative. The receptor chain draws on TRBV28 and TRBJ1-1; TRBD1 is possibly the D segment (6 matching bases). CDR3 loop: CASSSYGQPGTEAFF. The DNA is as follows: TGTGCCAGCAGTTCCTACGGACAGCCTGGCACTGAAGCTTTCTTT.